This TCR beta chain originates from a study of cytomegalovirus exposure and HLA in healthy donors. Study-level findings and limits: The authors later found HLA-associated TCR beta chains more clonally expanded than equally common others. Accurate prediction of HLA-A and HLA-B alleles (for most subjects) was reportedly achieved from TCR beta sequences. Presence/absence analyses assumed roughly uniform sequencing depth across donors, which may not hold.

The PCR used 60 Vbeta and 13 Jbeta primers. Sequencing was performed with immunoSEQ multiplex PCR; in TCRdb, only in-frame clones are kept and a portion is missing. The repertoire holds around 150,000 clones, with 75% as singletons. In regard to this clone: Its specificity is unknown.

While unrecorded immune exposures were likely, the donors were nominally healthy when sampled. Germline loops: CDR1 GTSNPN, CDR2 SVGIG (reference sequence). The V and J ends lost 3 bases and 2 bases, in that order; junction bases with no gene match: 0. CDR3 length: 14 residues. The source is a woman aged 45-59 years in good health and CMV-seropositive. Material: PBMCs. The chain couples TRBV30 to TRBJ2-5; 13 nucleotides align to TRBD2. The CDR3 sequence: CAWRLAGGQETQYF. The CDR3 nucleotides are TGTGCCTGGAGACTAGCGGGGGGGCAAGAGACCCAGTACTTC.